These 14 T cell receptor beta chains came from one sample sequenced in a study of glioma-infiltrating T cells. Using RNA template, CDR3s of TCR alpha and beta were amplified with iRepertoire arm-PCR. Via MiXCR, TCRdb re-called the multiplex PCR reads, giving one row per CDR3 protein. Of about 130,000 distinct CDR3 sequences listed, 24% were seen once; the top ten hold 27%. The sequenced sample was glioma tissue, nonneoplastic brain tissue, or PBMCs (not recorded which). Receptor source: a human donor with low-grade glioma or glioblastoma, undergoing nonglioma brain surgery, or in good health (not recorded which).

This chain connects TRBV3-1 to TRBJ2-4; possible D gene TRBD2, 6 bases. Germline CDR1 and CDR2: LGHDT and YNNKEL (reference sequence). V gave up 3 bases and J gave up 10 bases, with 16 bases separating them. This CDR3 is 14 amino acids long. CDR3 sequence (DNA): TGTGCCAGCAGCCAGGACTACCCTTCTCCTATTCAGTACTTC. Translation gives CASSQDYPSPIQYF.

This clonotype was observed many times. The chain links TRBV6-1 to TRBJ1-5, with D perhaps matching TRBD1 (6 bases). This CDR3 is built from 13 residues. Deletions cut 8 bases from V and 6 bases from J, with 14 bases between. Germline V lookup: CDR1 MNHNS, CDR2 SASEGT. The CDR3 loop reads CASSGALFQPQHF. In nucleotides, the CDR3 is TGTGCCAGCTCGGGGGCACTTTTTCAGCCCCAGCATTTT.

This clonotype was observed a few times. CDR3 sequence: CASSLAAGINQPQHF. The CDR3 coding sequence is TGTGCCAGCAGCTTAGCTGCGGGGATCAATCAGCCCCAGCATTTT. The chain uses TRBV7-9 and TRBJ1-5, with D uncertain. CDR1 and CDR2 (germline): SEHNR, FQNEAQ (reference sequence). V dropped 0 bases and J dropped 3 bases, with 9 bases sitting between them. This CDR3 has 15 residues.

This rearrangement joins TRBV7-9 to TRBJ1-2, with TRBD1 matching 10 bases. The CDR3 spans 15 residues. Losses at the gene ends were 4 bases for V and 2 bases for J; bases not matched to a gene: 4. Germline V gene data show CDR1 as SEHNR and CDR2 as FQNEAQ (reference sequence). The CDR3, as DNA: TGTGCCAGCAGCTCTCCGGGACAGGGGAACTATGGCTACACCTTC. It codes for CASSSPGQGNYGYTF. Supplemented by reference TRBV7-9 and TRBJ1-2, the full variable domain reads DTGVSQNPRHKITKRGQNVTFRCDPISEHNRLYWYRQTLGQGPEFLTYFQNEAQLEKSRLLSDRFSAERPKGSFSTLEIQRTEQGDSAMYLCASSSPGQGNYGYTFGSGTRLTVV.

The chain carries TRBV6-2 or TRBV6-3 and TRBJ1-5; D call uncertain. In germline, CDR1 is MNHEY, CDR2 SVGEGT. V was cut by 2 bases and J by 3 bases, with 11 bases left in between. The CDR3 consists of 15 residues. The CDR3 coding sequence is TGTGCCAGCAGTTACGGGCGCGGGCCCAATCAGCCCCAGCATTTT. Its translation: CASSYGRGPNQPQHF.

Ten or more counts support this clonotype. The chain employs TRBV27 and TRBJ1-1, with D possibly being TRBD1 (6 bases). The CDR3 has 17 amino acids. V dropped 4 bases and J dropped 0 bases, with 18 bases sitting between them. CDR1 is MNHEY, CDR2 SMNVEV, per germline (reference sequence). The CDR3 DNA sequence: TGTGCCAGCAGTTATGGGCGGCAGGGGACCTTGAACACTGAAGCTTTCTTT. It specifies CASSYGRQGTLNTEAFF.

This clonotype was counted between two and nine times. The chain carries TRBV14 and TRBJ2-5; D not certain. The CDR3 loop spans 15 amino acids. The germline V gene has CDR1 SGHDN and CDR2 FVKESK. Trimming cost V 4 bases and J 4 bases, with 16 bases left between them. The CDR3 DNA reads as TGTGCCAGCAGCCGGTCGGGTCTTATCGGAGAGACCCAGTACTTC. It codes for CASSRSGLIGETQYF.

The sample holds many counts of this clonotype. This rearrangement joins TRBV6-6 to TRBJ1-6, with D uncertain. Looked up from germline, CDR1 is MNHNY and CDR2 is SVGAGI (reference sequence). This CDR3 has 14 amino acids. V gave up 0 bases and J gave up 5 bases, with 5 bases separating them. Written as DNA, the CDR3 is TGTGCCAGCAGTTACTCGCAGAATAATTCACCCCTCCACTTT. Protein product: CASSYSQNNSPLHF.

This clonotype was picked up a small number of times. The chain links TRBV11-3 to TRBJ2-3; D remains unclear. CDR1 SGHNT and CDR2 YENEEA come from the germline V gene. V was trimmed by 6 bases and J by 0 bases, leaving 13 bases between them. The length of the CDR3 is 15 residues. The CDR3 sequence is CASSHGPSSTDTQYF. In DNA, the CDR3 is TGTGCCAGCAGTCACGGACCTTCTAGCACAGATACGCAGTATTTT.

The rearrangement uses TRBV5-8 and TRBJ2-3, with a tentative D call TRBD1 (5 bases). The V end was cut by 5 bases, the J end by 1 base, with 20 bases between. CDR3 size: 17 residues. Germline V gene lookup returns CDR1 SGHTS and CDR2 YDEGEE. CDR3 coding DNA: TGTGCCAGCAGTTACTCACCCGGAGACAGAGGCACAGATACGCAGTATTTT. Translating it yields CASSYSPGDRGTDTQYF.

Worth noting for this clonotype: This may come from a read error, since a much larger clone is one base off. V is TRBV20-1 and J is TRBJ1-6; 7 positions agree with TRBD1. The CDR3 runs to 14 residues. CDR1 is DFQATT and CDR2 is SNEGSKA in the germline V gene (reference sequence). This CDR3 is CIASRDSNNSPLHF. The CDR3 DNA is TGCATTGCTAGCCGGGACAGCAATAATTCACCCCTCCACTTT.

This clonotype has just a few counts. The chain joins TRBV20-1 to TRBJ1-4; D may be TRBD1 (6 bases). The CDR3 spans 12 residues. Germline loops: CDR1 DFQATT, CDR2 SNEGSKA (reference sequence). Deletions cut 6 bases from V and 8 bases from J, with 13 bases between. This CDR3 reads CSARGGAEKLFF. The CDR3 DNA reads as TGCAGTGCCAGGGGCGGCGCGGAAAAACTGTTTTTT.

A few counts support this clonotype. The genes are TRBV28 and TRBJ1-1; no reliable D call. V lost 8 bases and J lost 1, with 8 bases in between. The CDR3 length is 12 residues. Germline CDR1 and CDR2: MDHEN and SYDVKM. DNA for the CDR3: TGTGCCAGCCTGATCTCGAACACTGAAGCTTTCTTT. Encoded protein: CASLISNTEAFF.

The chain carries TRBV7-8 and TRBJ1-2; D is unclear. The V gene's germline CDR1 is SGHVS and CDR2 FQNEAQ. Trimming took 8 bases from V and 0 from J, leaving 13 bases between them. There are 14 residues in the CDR3. CDR3 bases: TGTGCCAGCGGGAGGAGTGGGGCTAACTATGGCTACACCTTC. It encodes CASGRSGANYGYTF.